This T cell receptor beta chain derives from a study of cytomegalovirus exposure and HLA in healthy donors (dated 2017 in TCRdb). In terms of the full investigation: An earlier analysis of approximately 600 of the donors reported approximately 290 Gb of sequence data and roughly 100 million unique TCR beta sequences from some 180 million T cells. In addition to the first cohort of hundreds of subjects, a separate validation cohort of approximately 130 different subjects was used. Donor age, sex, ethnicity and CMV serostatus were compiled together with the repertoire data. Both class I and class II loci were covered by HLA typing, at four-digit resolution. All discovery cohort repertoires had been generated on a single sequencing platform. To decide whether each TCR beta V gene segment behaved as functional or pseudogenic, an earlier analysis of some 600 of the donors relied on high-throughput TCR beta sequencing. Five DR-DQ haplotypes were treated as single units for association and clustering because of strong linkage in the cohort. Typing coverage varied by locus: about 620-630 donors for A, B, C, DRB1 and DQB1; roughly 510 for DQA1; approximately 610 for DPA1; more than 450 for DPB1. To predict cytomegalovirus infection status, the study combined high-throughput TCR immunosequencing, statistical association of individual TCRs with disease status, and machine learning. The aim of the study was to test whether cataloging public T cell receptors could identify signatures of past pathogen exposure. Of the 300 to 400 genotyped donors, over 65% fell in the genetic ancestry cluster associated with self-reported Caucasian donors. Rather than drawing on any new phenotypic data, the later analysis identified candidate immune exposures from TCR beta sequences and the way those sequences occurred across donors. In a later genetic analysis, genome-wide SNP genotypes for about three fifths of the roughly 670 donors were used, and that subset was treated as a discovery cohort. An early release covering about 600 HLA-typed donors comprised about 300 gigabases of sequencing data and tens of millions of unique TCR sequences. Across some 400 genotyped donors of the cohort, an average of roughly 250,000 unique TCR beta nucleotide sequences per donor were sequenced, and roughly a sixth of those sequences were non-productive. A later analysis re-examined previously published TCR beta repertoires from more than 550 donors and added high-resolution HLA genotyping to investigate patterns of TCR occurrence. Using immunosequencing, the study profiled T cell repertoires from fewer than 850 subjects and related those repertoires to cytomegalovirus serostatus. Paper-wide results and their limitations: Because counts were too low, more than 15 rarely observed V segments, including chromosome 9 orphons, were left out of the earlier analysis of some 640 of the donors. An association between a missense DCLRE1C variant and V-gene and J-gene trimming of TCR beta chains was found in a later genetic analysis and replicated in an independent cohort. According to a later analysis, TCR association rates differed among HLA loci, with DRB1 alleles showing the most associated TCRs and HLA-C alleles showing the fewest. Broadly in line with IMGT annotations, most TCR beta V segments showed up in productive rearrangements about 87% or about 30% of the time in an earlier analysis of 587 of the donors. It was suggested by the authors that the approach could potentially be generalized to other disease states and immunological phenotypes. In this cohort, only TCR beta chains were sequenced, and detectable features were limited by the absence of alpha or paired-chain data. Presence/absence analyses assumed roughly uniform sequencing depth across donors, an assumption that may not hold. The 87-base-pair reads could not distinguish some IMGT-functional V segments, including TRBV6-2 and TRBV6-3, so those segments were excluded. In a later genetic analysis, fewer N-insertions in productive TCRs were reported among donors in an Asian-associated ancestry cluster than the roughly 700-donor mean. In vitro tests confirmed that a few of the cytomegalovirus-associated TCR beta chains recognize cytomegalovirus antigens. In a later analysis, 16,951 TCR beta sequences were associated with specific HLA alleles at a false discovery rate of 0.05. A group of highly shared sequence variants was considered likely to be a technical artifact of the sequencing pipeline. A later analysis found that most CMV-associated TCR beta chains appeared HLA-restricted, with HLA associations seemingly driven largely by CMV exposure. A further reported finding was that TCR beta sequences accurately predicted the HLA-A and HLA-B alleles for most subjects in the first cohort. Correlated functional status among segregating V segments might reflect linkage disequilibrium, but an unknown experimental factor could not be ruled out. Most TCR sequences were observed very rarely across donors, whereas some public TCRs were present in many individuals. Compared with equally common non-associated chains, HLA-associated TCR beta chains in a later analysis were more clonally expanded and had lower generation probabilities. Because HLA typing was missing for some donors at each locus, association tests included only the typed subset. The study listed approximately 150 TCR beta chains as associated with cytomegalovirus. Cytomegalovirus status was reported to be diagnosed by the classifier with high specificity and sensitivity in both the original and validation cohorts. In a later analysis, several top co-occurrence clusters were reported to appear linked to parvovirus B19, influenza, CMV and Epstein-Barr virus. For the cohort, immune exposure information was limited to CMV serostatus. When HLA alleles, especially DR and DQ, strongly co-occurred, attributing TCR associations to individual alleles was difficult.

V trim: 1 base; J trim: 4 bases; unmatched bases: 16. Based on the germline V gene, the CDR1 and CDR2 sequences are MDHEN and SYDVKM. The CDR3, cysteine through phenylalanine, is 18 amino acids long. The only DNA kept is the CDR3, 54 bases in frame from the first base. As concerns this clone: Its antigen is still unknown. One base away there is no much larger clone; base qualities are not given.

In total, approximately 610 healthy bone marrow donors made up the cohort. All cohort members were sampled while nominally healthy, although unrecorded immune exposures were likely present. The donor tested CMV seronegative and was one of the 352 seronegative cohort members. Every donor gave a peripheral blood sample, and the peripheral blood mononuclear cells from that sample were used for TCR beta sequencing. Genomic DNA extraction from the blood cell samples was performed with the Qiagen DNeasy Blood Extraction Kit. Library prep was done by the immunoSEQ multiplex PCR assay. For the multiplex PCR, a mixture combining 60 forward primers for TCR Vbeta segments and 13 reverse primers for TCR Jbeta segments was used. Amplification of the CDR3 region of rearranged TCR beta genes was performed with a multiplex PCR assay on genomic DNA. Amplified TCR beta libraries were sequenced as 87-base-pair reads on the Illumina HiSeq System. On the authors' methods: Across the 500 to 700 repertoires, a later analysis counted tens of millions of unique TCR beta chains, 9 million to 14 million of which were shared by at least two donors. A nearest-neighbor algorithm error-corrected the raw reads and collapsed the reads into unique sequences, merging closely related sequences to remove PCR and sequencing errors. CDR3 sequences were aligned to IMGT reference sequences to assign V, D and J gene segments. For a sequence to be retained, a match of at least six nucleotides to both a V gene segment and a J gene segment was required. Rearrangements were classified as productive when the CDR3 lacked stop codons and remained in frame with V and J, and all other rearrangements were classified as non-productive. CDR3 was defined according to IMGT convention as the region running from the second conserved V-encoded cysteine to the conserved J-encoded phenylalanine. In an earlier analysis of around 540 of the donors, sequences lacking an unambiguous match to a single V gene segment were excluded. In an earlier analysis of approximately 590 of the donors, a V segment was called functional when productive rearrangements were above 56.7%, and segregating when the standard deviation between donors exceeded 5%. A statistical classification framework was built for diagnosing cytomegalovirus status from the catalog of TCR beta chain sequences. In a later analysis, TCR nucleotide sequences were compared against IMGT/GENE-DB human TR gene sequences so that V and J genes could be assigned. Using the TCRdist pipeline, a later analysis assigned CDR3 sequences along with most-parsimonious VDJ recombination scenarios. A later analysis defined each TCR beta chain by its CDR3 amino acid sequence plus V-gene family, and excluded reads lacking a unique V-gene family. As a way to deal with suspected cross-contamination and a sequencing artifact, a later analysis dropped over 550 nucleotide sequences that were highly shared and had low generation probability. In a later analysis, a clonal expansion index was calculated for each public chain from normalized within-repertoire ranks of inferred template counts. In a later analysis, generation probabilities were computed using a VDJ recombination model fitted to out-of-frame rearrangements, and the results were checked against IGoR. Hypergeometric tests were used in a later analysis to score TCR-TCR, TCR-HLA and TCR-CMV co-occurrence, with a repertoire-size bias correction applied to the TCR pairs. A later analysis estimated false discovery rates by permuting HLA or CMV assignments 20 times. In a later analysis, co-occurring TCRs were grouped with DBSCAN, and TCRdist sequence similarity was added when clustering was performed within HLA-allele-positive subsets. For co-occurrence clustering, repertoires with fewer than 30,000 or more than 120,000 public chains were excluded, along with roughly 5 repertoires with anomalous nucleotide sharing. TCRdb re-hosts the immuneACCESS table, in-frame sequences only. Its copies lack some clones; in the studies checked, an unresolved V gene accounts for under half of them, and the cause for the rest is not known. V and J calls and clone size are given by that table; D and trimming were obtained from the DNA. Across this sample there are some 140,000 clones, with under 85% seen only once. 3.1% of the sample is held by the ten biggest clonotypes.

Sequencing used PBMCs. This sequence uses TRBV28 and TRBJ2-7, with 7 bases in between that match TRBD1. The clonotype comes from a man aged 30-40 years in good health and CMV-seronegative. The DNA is TGTGCCAGCAGTTTATACTATACCCGGACAGGCCTGAGGTACGAGCAGTACTTC. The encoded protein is CASSLYYTRTGLRYEQYF.